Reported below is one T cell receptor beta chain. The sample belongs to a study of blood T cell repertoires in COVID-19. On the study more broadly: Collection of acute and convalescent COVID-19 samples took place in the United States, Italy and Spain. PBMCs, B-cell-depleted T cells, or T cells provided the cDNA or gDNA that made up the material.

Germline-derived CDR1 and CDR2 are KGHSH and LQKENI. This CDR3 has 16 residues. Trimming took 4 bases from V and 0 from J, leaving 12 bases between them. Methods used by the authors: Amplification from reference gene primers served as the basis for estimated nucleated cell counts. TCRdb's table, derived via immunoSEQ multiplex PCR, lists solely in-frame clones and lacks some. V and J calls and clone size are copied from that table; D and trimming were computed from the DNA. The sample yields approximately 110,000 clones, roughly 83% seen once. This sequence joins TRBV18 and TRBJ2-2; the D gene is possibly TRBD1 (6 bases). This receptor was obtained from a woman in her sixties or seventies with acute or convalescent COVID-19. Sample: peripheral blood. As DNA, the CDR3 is TGTGCCAGCTCACAAACACAGGGCGCGAACACCGGGGAGCTGTTTTTT. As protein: CASSQTQGANTGELFF.